The 28 T cell receptor beta chains in this list originate from one sample, sequenced in a study of blood T cell repertoires in COVID-19. The data were produced by immunoSEQ multiplex PCR, yet TCRdb's version contains in-frame clones alone and is incomplete. The sample holds roughly 250,000 clones, 88% seen once. The sequenced sample was PBMCs or T cells enriched from blood (not recorded which). The receptors shown here come from a woman aged 40-49 years who had been exposed to COVID-19.

This clone came up once. The CDR3 reads CSVGSRSSGNTIYF. Here the CDR3 DNA reads TGCAGCGTTGGTAGCCGGAGCTCTGGAAACACCATATATTTT. The chain recombines TRBV29-1 with TRBJ1-3; no clear D. This CDR3 has 14 residues. Trimming stripped 4 bases from V and 0 bases from J, with 10 bases between. Germline CDR1 is SQVTM and CDR2 is ANQGSEA.

The gene calls are TRBV7-2 and TRBJ2-7; possible D gene TRBD1, 6 bases. CDR1 SGHTA and CDR2 FQGNSA come from the germline V gene. The V and J ends lost 5 bases and 3 bases respectively, with 11 bases between them. The CDR3 has 13 amino acids. The CDR3 is CASSHRQVYEQYF. In nucleotides, the CDR3 is TGTGCCAGCAGCCATCGACAGGTCTACGAGCAGTACTTC.

This rearrangement joins TRBV12-3 or TRBV12-4 to TRBJ1-6; no firm D call. Trimming removed 2 bases at V and 10 bases at J, with 9 bases between. CDR3 size: 13 residues. This chain's CDR3 is CASSLSFRSPLHF. Here the CDR3 DNA reads TGTGCCAGCAGTTTATCGTTTCGGTCACCCCTCCACTTT.

Comments on this clone: One end of the junction fails to match germline, which may point to a read error. This chain connects TRBV5-1 to TRBJ2-5; D is perhaps TRBD2 (5 bases). This CDR3 is built from 15 residues. CDR1 and CDR2 from the germline V gene are SGHRS and YFSETQ. The DNA of the CDR3 is TGTGCCAGCAGCTCGACGGGGTGGGCTCGGGAGACCCAGTACTTC. This translates into CASSSTGWARETQYF.

This clone appeared a few times. Other nucleotide sequences in the sample specify the same CDR3. The chain couples TRBV30 to TRBJ1-5; no definite D call. CDR3 length: 13 amino acids. The germline V and J ends were trimmed by 2 bases and 2 bases, with 7 bases remaining between them. Germline lookup yields CDR1 GTSNPN and CDR2 SVGIG (reference sequence). CDR3 coding DNA: TGTGCCTGGAGTACCGGGGGCAATCAGCCCCAGCATTTT. Residues: CAWSTGGNQPQHF.

This chain joins TRBV4-1 and TRBJ1-5; a possible D gene is TRBD1 (5 bases). Trimming cost V 3 bases and J 7 bases, with 16 bases left between them. Germline V CDR1 and CDR2: MGHRA, YSYEKL. This CDR3 is 15 amino acids long. The CDR3 DNA sequence: TGCGCCAGCAGCCAGGGGGGGGGTGCAGGGCAGCCCCAGCATTTT. Translation: CASSQGGGAGQPQHF.

This chain connects TRBV29-1 to TRBJ2-4, with D possibly TRBD2 on 8 matching bases. Germline assignment: CDR1 SQVTM and CDR2 ANQGSEA. CDR3 size: 19 residues. With 5 bases removed from V and 3 bases from J, the gap between germline ends came to 29 bases. The CDR3 sequence is CSVSMGVAGGTSGKNIQYF. CDR3 DNA sequence: TGCAGCGTTAGTATGGGGGTGGCAGGGGGAACTAGCGGCAAAAACATTCAGTACTTC. Full variable domain (outside the CDR3, taken from reference TRBV29-1 and TRBJ2-4): SAVISQKPSRDICQRGTSLTIQCQVDSQVTMMFWYRQQPGQSLTLIATANQGSEATYESGFVIDKFPISRPNLTFSTLTVSNMSPEDSSIYLCSVSMGVAGGTSGKNIQYFGAGTRLSVL.

J is TRBJ2-7 and V is TRBV28, with 8 bases identical to TRBD2. With V trimmed by 8 bases and J by 3 bases, 6 bases remained unmatched. CDR1 is MDHEN, CDR2 SYDVKM, per germline. The CDR3 has 13 amino acids. The CDR3 DNA reads TGTGCCAGCGCTAGCGGGCCGCTCTACGAGCAGTACGTC. Translated, it gives CASASGPLYEQYV.

The chain is built from TRBV7-9 and TRBJ2-3; weak D call: TRBD2 (5 bases). V lost 7 bases and J lost 5, with 13 bases in between. The CDR3 runs 13 residues. Germline CDR1 is SEHNR and CDR2 is FQNEAQ (reference sequence). The CDR3 reads CASTRGGGDTQYF. The CDR3 nucleotides are TGTGCCAGCACCCGCGGAGGTGGAGATACGCAGTATTTT.

The rearrangement links TRBV24-1 to TRBJ1-1, with D possibly matching TRBD1 (5 bases). The germline CDR1 and CDR2 sequences are KGHDR and SFDVKD. CDR3 size: 14 residues. With 4 bases removed from V and 11 bases from J, the gap between germline ends came to 19 bases. CDR3 sequence reads: CATSEGLGNSRAFF. Here the CDR3 DNA reads TGTGCCACCAGTGAGGGACTGGGCAACTCAAGGGCTTTCTTT.

V gene TRBV2 combines with J gene TRBJ2-7; D might be TRBD1 (5 bases). Germline-derived CDR1 and CDR2 are SNHLY and FYNNEI. This CDR3 spans 14 amino acids. Trimming left V 2 bases short and J 2 bases short, with 10 bases between. This chain's CDR3 is CASSERIRAYEQYF. In DNA form, the CDR3 reads TGTGCCAGCAGTGAAAGGATCAGGGCCTACGAGCAGTACTTC. Full variable domain (missing parts from reference TRBV2 and TRBJ2-7): EPEVTQTPSHQVTQMGQEVILRCVPISNHLYFYWYRQILGQKVEFLVSFYNNEISEKSEIFDDQFSVERPDGSNFTLKIRSTKLEDSAMYFCASSERIRAYEQYFGPGTRLTVT.

The V call is TRBV30, the J call TRBJ1-5; D possibly corresponds to TRBD1 (5 bases). Trimming pared 3 bases from V and 6 bases from J, leaving 12 bases between. The germline V gene has CDR1 GTSNPN and CDR2 SVGIG (reference sequence). This CDR3 comprises 13 residues. DNA for the CDR3: TGTGCCTGGAGCCGAACGGGGGTTCAGCCCCAGCATTTT. Its protein product is CAWSRTGVQPQHF.

The chain has TRBV21-1 and TRBJ2-1; TRBD2 was called by the table and not checked on the DNA. TRBV21-1 is flagged as a pseudogene. There are 15 residues in the CDR3. CDR3 in DNA: TGTGCCAGTAATTTTAGCGGGGGGGCCGGACATGAGCAGTTCTTC. Translation gives CASNFSGGAGHEQFF.

The chain is built from TRBV7-2 and TRBJ1-3; D might be TRBD1 (5 bases). CDR1 is SGHTA, CDR2 FQGNSA, per germline. The CDR3 covers 15 residues. The ends were cut back, 5 bases at V and 1 base at J, with 12 bases in the middle. In DNA form, the CDR3 reads TGTGCCAGCAGCCAACAGGCAGGGTCTGGAAACACCATATATTTT. It is translated as CASSQQAGSGNTIYF.

The chain joins TRBV28 to TRBJ1-6; D is unresolved. This CDR3 has 12 amino acids. Germline assignment: CDR1 MDHEN and CDR2 SYDVKM. V shed 7 bases and J shed 5 bases, with 6 bases lying between them. For the CDR3, the DNA is TGTGCCAGCACCCCAGATAATTCACCCCTCCACTTT. This encodes CASTPDNSPLHF.

The rearrangement links TRBV27 to TRBJ2-6; TRBD2 matches at 7 bases. Unmatched junction bases numbered 17, after V lost 6 bases and J lost 0 bases. This CDR3 has 20 amino acids. Germline V lookup: CDR1 MNHEY, CDR2 SMNVEV (reference sequence). The chain's CDR3 is CASSPQAPPSGYSGANVLTF. The CDR3 DNA sequence: TGTGCCAGCAGCCCCCAGGCCCCCCCTAGCGGTTACTCTGGGGCCAACGTCCTGACTTTC.

This chain's CDR3 is CASRKDRDNSPLHF. CDR3 DNA: TGCGCCAGCAGGAAAGACAGGGACAATTCACCCCTCCACTTT. The chain uses TRBV10-2 and TRBJ1-6, with 7 nucleotides matching TRBD1. Trimming removed 6 bases from V and 7 bases from J; junction bases left unmatched: 6. This CDR3 comprises 14 residues. From germline, CDR1 is WSHSY and CDR2 SAAADI.

The chain links TRBV21-1 to TRBJ2-7; the table's D call TRBD1 went unverified against the DNA. TRBV21-1 is reported as a pseudogene. The CDR3 is 15 amino acids. The CDR3 here is CASSKSGQDPYEQYF. CDR3 sequence (DNA): TGTGCCAGCAGCAAATCGGGACAGGACCCTTACGAGCAGTACTTC.

This rearrangement joins TRBV24-1 to TRBJ2-3; 8 bases are shared with TRBD1. Germline V gives CDR1 KGHDR, CDR2 SFDVKD. The CDR3 has 14 amino acids. With 4 bases clipped from V and 2 bases from J, the junction kept 1 base outside the gene matches. The CDR3 sequence: CATSEGQVTDTQYF. The CDR3 nucleotides read TGTGCCACCAGTGAGGGACAGGTCACAGATACGCAGTATTTT.

The rearrangement uses TRBV7-2 and TRBJ2-5, with D tentatively TRBD1 (5 bases). Germline V CDR1 and CDR2: SGHTA, FQGNSA. The CDR3 has 11 residues. With 5 bases removed from V and 9 bases from J, the gap between germline ends came to 10 bases. In DNA, the CDR3 is TGTGCCAGCAGCGTCCAAGGGGCCCAGTACTTC. Encoded protein: CASSVQGAQYF.

The chain links TRBV9 to TRBJ2-3; the D gene is possibly TRBD1 (5 bases). The CDR3 has 16 amino acids. The V gene's germline CDR1 is SGDLS and CDR2 YYNGEE. Between the trimmed V and J ends, which lost 2 bases and 0 bases, there was a span of 13 bases. The CDR3 sequence: CASSVPQGLSTDTQYF. The CDR3 DNA reads TGTGCCAGCAGCGTTCCCCAGGGCTTAAGCACAGATACGCAGTATTTT.

This clone was recorded once. The V call is TRBV7-9, the J call TRBJ1-6, with D uncertain. V lost 1 base and J 5 bases, leaving 15 bases between the germline ends. This CDR3 has 17 residues. The germline V gene has CDR1 SEHNR and CDR2 FQNEAQ (reference sequence). The CDR3 coding sequence is TGTGCCAGCAGCTTAGAGGAGGGAGGACTTAATAATTCACCCCTCCACTTT. It yields the protein CASSLEEGGLNNSPLHF.

The V call is TRBV20-1, the J call TRBJ2-1, with D uncertain. CDR3 length: 11 residues. V was clipped by 6 bases and J by 6 bases, with 9 bases between them. Looked up from germline, CDR1 is DFQATT and CDR2 is SNEGSKA (reference sequence). The CDR3 sequence is CSAPQANEQFF. CDR3 bases: TGCAGTGCCCCTCAGGCCAATGAGCAGTTCTTC.

This chain joins TRBV29-1 and TRBJ2-1, with TRBD1 matching 10 bases. Per germline, CDR1 SQVTM and CDR2 ANQGSEA. V dropped 6 bases and J dropped 6; count of bases not matched to a gene: 8. CDR3 size: 14 residues. The CDR3 region is CSVPGDRGGNEQFF. CDR3 coding DNA: TGCAGCGTACCCGGGGACAGGGGTGGCAATGAGCAGTTCTTC.

This clone appeared once. The rearrangement uses TRBV6-2 or TRBV6-3 and TRBJ1-5, with TRBD1 matching over 9 bases. V trimming: 6 bases; J trimming: 1 base; junction bases outside the gene matches: 7. Germline loops: CDR1 MNHEY, CDR2 SVGEGT. The CDR3 runs to 16 residues. Here the CDR3 reads CASSSGQGRSNQPQHF. In DNA form, the CDR3 reads TGTGCCAGCAGCTCCGGACAGGGGAGGAGCAATCAGCCCCAGCATTTT.

This sequence joins TRBV11-2 and TRBJ1-6, with TRBD1 identical over 7 bases. Trimming removed 7 bases from V and 0 bases from J; junction bases left unmatched: 12. The CDR3 contains 18 residues. Germline V CDR1 and CDR2: SGHAT, FQNNGV. As DNA, the CDR3 is TGTGCCAGCACCTCAGTCGGGACAGCGAGCTCCTATAATTCACCCCTCCACTTT. This gives the protein CASTSVGTASSYNSPLHF.

This chain uses TRBV2 with TRBJ2-1; 10 positions match TRBD1. Looked up from germline, CDR1 is SNHLY and CDR2 is FYNNEI. This CDR3 spans 15 amino acids. The junction had 10 bases not matched to a gene; V was cut back by 6 bases and J by 8 bases. The CDR3 DNA reads as TGTGCCAGCAGACCGGACAGGGGGTCTGGGGATGAGCAGTTCTTC. This codes for CASRPDRGSGDEQFF. Using reference TRBV2 and TRBJ2-1 for the parts outside the CDR3, the full variable domain is EPEVTQTPSHQVTQMGQEVILRCVPISNHLYFYWYRQILGQKVEFLVSFYNNEISEKSEIFDDQFSVERPDGSNFTLKIRSTKLEDSAMYFCASRPDRGSGDEQFFGPGTRLTVL.

CDR3 amino acids: CASSFVLSSTEQFF. In nucleotides, the CDR3 is TGTGCCAGCAGCTTTGTTTTGTCGAGCACTGAGCAGTTCTTC. The chain joins TRBV7-9 to TRBJ2-1; D ambiguous. V was shortened by 3 bases and J by 9 bases, with 15 bases between the two germline ends. CDR1 is SEHNR, CDR2 FQNEAQ, per germline (reference sequence). The CDR3 extends over 14 amino acids.